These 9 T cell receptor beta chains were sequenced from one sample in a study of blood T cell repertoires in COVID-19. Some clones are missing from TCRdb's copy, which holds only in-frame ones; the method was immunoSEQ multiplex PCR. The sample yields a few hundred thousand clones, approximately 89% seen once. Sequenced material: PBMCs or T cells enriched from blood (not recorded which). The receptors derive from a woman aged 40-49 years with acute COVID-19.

CDR3 nucleotides: TGTGCCATCAGCAATACACAGGGGGCCCGCGGCTACACCTTC. Its protein product is CAISNTQGARGYTF. The chain has TRBV10-3 and TRBJ1-2; 9 bases map to TRBD1. The V gene end was trimmed by 6 bases and the J gene end by 8 bases; junction bases not matched to a gene: 10. CDR1 ENHRY and CDR2 SYGVKD come from the germline V gene. This CDR3 region has 14 residues.

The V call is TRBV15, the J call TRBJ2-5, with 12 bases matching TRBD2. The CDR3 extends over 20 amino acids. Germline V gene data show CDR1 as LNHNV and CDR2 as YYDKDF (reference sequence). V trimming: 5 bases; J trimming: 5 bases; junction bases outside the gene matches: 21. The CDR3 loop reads CATSLPAGTSGYHFQETQYF. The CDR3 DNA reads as TGTGCCACCAGCTTGCCTGCCGGGACTAGCGGGTACCACTTCCAGGAGACCCAGTACTTC. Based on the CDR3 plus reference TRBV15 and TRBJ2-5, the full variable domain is DAMVIQNPRYQVTQFGKPVTLSCSQTLNHNVMYWYQQKSSQAPKLLFHYYDKDFNNEADTPDNFQSRRPNTSFCFLDIRSPGLGDTAMYLCATSLPAGTSGYHFQETQYFGPGTRLLVL.

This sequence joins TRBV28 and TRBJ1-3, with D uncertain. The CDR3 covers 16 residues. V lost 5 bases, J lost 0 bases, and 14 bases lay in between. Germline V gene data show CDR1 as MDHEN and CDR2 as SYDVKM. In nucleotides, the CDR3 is TGTGCCAGCAGTCCCCCGAGGGAAAGCTCTGGAAACACCATATATTTT. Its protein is CASSPPRESSGNTIYF.

In DNA form, the CDR3 reads TGTGCCAGCAGGGGGGACTACCGACCCAACGTCCTGACTTTC. The encoded protein is CASRGDYRPNVLTF. This sequence joins TRBV25-1 and TRBJ2-6; 7 bases are a match to TRBD2. Germline CDR1 is MGHDK and CDR2 is SYGVNS. The CDR3 covers 14 residues. Unmatched junction bases numbered 7, after V lost 6 bases and J lost 8 bases. Complete variable domain (other parts from reference TRBV25-1 and TRBJ2-6): EADIYQTPRYLVIGTGKKITLECSQTMGHDKMYWYQQDPGMELHLIHYSYGVNSTEKGDLSSESTVSRIRTEHFPLTLESARPSHTSQYLCASRGDYRPNVLTFGAGSRLTVL.

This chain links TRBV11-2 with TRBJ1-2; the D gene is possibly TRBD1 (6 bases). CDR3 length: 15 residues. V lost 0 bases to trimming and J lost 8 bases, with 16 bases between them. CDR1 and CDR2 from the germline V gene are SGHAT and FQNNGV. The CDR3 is CASSLDIAGAGGYTF. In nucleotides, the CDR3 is TGTGCCAGCAGCTTAGATATTGCAGGGGCCGGAGGCTACACCTTC.

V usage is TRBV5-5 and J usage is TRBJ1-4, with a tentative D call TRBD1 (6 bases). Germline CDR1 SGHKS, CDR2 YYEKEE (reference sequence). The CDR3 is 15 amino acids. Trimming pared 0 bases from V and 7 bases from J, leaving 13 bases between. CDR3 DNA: TGTGCCAGCAGCTTGGCAGGGGAGTTCGGTGAAAAACTGTTTTTT. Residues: CASSLAGEFGEKLFF.

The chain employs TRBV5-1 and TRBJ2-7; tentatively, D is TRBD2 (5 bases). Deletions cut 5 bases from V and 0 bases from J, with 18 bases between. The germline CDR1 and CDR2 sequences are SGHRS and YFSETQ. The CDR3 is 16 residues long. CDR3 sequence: CASSQRAETYSYEQYF. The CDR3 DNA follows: TGCGCCAGCAGTCAGAGGGCGGAAACCTACTCCTACGAGCAGTACTTC.

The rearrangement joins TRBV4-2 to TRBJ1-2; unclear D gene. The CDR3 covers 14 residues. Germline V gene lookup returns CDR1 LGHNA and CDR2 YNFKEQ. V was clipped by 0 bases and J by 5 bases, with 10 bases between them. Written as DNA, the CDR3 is TGTGCCAGCAGCCAAGATGCGGCAGCTTATGGCTACACCTTC. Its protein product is CASSQDAAAYGYTF.

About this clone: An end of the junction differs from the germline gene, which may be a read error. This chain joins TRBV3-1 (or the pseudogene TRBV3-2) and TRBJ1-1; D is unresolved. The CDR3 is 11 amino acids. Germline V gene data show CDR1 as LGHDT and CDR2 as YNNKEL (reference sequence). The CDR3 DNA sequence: TGTGCCAGCAGGCAAGCGGCTGAAGCTTTCTTT. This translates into CASRQAAEAFF.